These 25 T cell receptor beta chains share one sample of origin, sequenced in a study of T cells in Graves' hyperthyroidism and ophthalmopathy. From RNA transcripts, TCR beta CDR3 regions were amplified. First-round RT-PCR with HTBI primers amplified the TCR CDR3 region. TCRdb recomputed calls from the multiplex PCR reads with MiXCR, one row per CDR3 protein. The repertoire has more than 450,000 distinct CDR3 sequences, 15% to 20% of them found once; the top ten carry 40% to 50%. Sequenced sample: blood. These receptors originate from a man aged 40-49 years with Graves' ophthalmopathy.

This clonotype showed up many times. This chain links TRBV6-1 with TRBJ1-1; D is ambiguous. Germline CDR1 MNHNS, CDR2 SASEGT. The CDR3 is made up of 14 amino acids. V was trimmed by 6 bases and J by 2 bases, leaving 13 bases between them. This CDR3 reads CASSGRPGNTEAFF. CDR3 bases: TGTGCCAGCAGCGGGAGACCGGGAAACACTGAAGCTTTCTTT.

This clonotype occurred many times. CDR3 region: CASSSGQGTTEAFF. CDR3 nucleotide sequence: TGTGCCAGCAGCAGCGGACAGGGAACGACTGAAGCTTTCTTT. The chain joins TRBV13 to TRBJ1-1; TRBD1 matches 8 bases. The CDR3 is made up of 14 amino acids. CDR1 and CDR2 from the germline V gene are PRHDT and FYEKMQ (reference sequence). Trimming removed 5 bases from V and 5 bases from J; junction bases left unmatched: 7.

The sample holds a few counts of this clonotype. The chain is built from TRBV5-5 and TRBJ2-7; D is undetermined. The CDR3 runs 13 residues. Trimming took off 0 bases at V and 7 bases at J, with 11 bases between the two ends. In germline, CDR1 is SGHKS, CDR2 YYEKEE (reference sequence). This CDR3 reads CASSLGGTQEQYF. The CDR3 nucleotides are TGTGCCAGCAGCTTGGGAGGCACTCAAGAGCAGTACTTC.

This clonotype was observed a few times. This chain links TRBV24-1 with TRBJ1-5, with D possibly being TRBD1 (5 bases). Germline V CDR1 and CDR2: KGHDR, SFDVKD. V lost 7 bases and J lost 7, with 19 bases in between. This CDR3 comprises 15 residues. The CDR3 DNA reads TGTGCCACCAGCGGCGCATTGGGGGAGGAGCAGCCCCAGCATTTT. The encoded protein is CATSGALGEEQPQHF.

This clonotype was counted a few times. This chain links TRBV27 with TRBJ2-1; 9 nucleotides align to TRBD2. V dropped 0 bases and J dropped 6; count of bases not matched to a gene: 9. The CDR3 has 17 residues. Germline assignment: CDR1 MNHEY and CDR2 SMNVEV (reference sequence). This CDR3 is CASSLSMAGGLTNEQFF. In nucleotides, the CDR3 is TGTGCCAGCAGTTTATCGATGGCGGGAGGGCTCACCAATGAGCAGTTCTTC.

This clonotype was counted only a few times. The chain carries TRBV5-1 and TRBJ2-5, with D possibly being TRBD2 (5 bases). Germline V gene lookup returns CDR1 SGHRS and CDR2 YFSETQ. The length of the CDR3 is 18 residues. V gave up 4 bases and J gave up 4 bases, with 26 bases separating them. The CDR3 is CASSPTRTEASSSETQYF. CDR3 nucleotide sequence: TGCGCCAGCAGCCCGACCCGGACTGAAGCGTCAAGCTCAGAGACCCAGTACTTC. The whole variable domain, filled in from reference TRBV5-1 and TRBJ2-5, reads KAGVTQTPRYLIKTRGQQVTLSCSPISGHRSVSWYQQTPGQGLQFLFEYFSETQRNKGNFPGRFSGRQFSNSRSEMNVSTLELGDSALYLCASSPTRTEASSSETQYFGPGTRLLVL.

This clonotype has a handful of counts. This chain links TRBV11-2 with TRBJ2-7; D is unresolved. The CDR3 runs 13 residues. Deletions cut 7 bases from V and 3 bases from J, with 13 bases between. From germline, CDR1 is SGHAT and CDR2 FQNNGV. This CDR3 reads CASTPSPFYEQYF. Written as DNA, the CDR3 is TGTGCCAGCACCCCCAGCCCCTTCTACGAGCAGTACTTC.

This chain uses TRBV7-8 with TRBJ1-2; D perhaps matches TRBD1 (6 bases). Germline V gene sequence: CDR1 SGHVS, CDR2 FQNEAQ. This CDR3 has 13 residues. V was shortened by 4 bases and J by 4 bases, with 10 bases between the two germline ends. CDR3 sequence (DNA): TGTGCCAGCAGCTCAGGGGTTTGCTATGGCTACACCTTC. Residues: CASSSGVCYGYTF.

Concerning this clonotype itself: A junction boundary mismatches the germline segment, possibly from a read error. The chain joins TRBV28 to TRBJ2-7; TRBD1 matches 10 bases. Germline V lookup: CDR1 MDHEN, CDR2 SYDVKM. The CDR3 totals 18 residues. In DNA form, the CDR3 reads TGCGCCAGCAGCCAAGTCCGGATTCCCGGGACAGGGGTCTACGAGCAGTACTTC. Protein: CASSQVRIPGTGVYEQYF.

This clonotype was seen at least ten times. The rearrangement joins TRBV4-1 to TRBJ2-1; D is possibly TRBD2 (5 bases). V was pared by 1 base and J by 10 bases, with 11 bases between. This CDR3 comprises 13 residues. CDR1 and CDR2 (germline): MGHRA, YSYEKL. The CDR3 loop reads CASSQVEGYEQFF. The CDR3 DNA follows: TGCGCCAGCAGCCAAGTTGAGGGATACGAGCAGTTCTTC.

This clonotype occurred a few times. The V call is TRBV11-2, the J call TRBJ1-1; D not resolved. The V and J ends lost 7 bases and 3 bases respectively, with 12 bases between them. The CDR3 is 13 residues long. In germline, CDR1 is SGHAT, CDR2 FQNNGV. The CDR3 nucleotides are TGTGCCAGCACCCCCGACATTTACACTGAAGCTTTCTTT. Amino acids: CASTPDIYTEAFF.

This clonotype came up many times. The rearrangement links TRBV20-1 to TRBJ2-7; 10 bases agree with TRBD1. The germline V gene encodes CDR1 DFQATT and CDR2 SNEGSKA (reference sequence). The CDR3 has 15 residues. V gave up 5 bases and J gave up 5 bases; unmatched junction bases: 12. DNA of the CDR3: TGCAGTGCTTCGGAACATGGGACAGGGGACCACGAGCAGTACTTC. Amino acid sequence: CSASEHGTGDHEQYF.

This clonotype was observed a few times. The chain has TRBV30 and TRBJ2-3; D is possibly TRBD2 (6 bases). V was trimmed by 0 bases and J by 4 bases, leaving 11 bases between them. The germline gives CDR1 GTSNPN, CDR2 SVGIG (reference sequence). The CDR3 sequence is 14 residues long. The CDR3 loop reads CAWSVTGGADTQYF. The DNA for the CDR3 is TGTGCCTGGAGTGTAACGGGCGGGGCAGATACGCAGTATTTT.

This clonotype was seen many times. This chain links TRBV24-1 with TRBJ2-1, with a tentative D call TRBD1 (6 bases). The CDR3 runs 15 residues. Trimming removed 1 base at V and 4 bases at J, with 10 bases between. The germline CDR1 and CDR2 sequences are KGHDR and SFDVKD. CDR3 amino acids: CATSDFRQAYNEQFF. CDR3 nucleotide sequence: TGTGCCACCAGTGATTTTCGACAGGCGTACAATGAGCAGTTCTTC.

This clonotype was picked up a small number of times. The J gene is TRBJ1-1, the V gene TRBV10-3, with 7 nucleotides matching TRBD1. Germline-derived CDR1 and CDR2 are ENHRY and SYGVKD. CDR3 length equals 16 residues. The junction had 8 bases not matched to a gene; V was cut back by 4 bases and J by 0 bases. In nucleotides, the CDR3 is TGTGCCATCAGTGGAACTTGGACAGGATTGAACACTGAAGCTTTCTTT. Protein sequence: CAISGTWTGLNTEAFF.

The chain recombines TRBV6-2 or TRBV6-3 with TRBJ1-2; D call uncertain. Trimming cost V 7 bases and J 2 bases, with 5 bases left between them. The CDR3 has 11 amino acids. Germline loops: CDR1 MNHEY, CDR2 SVGEGT. CDR3 loop: CASMENYGYTF. CDR3 in DNA: TGTGCCAGCATGGAGAACTATGGCTACACCTTC.

This clonotype was observed many times. V usage is TRBV7-2 and J usage is TRBJ2-3; D is unresolved. This CDR3 is 14 amino acids long. The ends were cut back, 2 bases at V and 3 bases at J, with 9 bases in the middle. Germline V gene data show CDR1 as SGHTA and CDR2 as FQGNSA. The DNA of the CDR3 is TGTGCCAGCAGCTTATTGAGAGGAACAGATACGCAGTATTTT. Translation gives CASSLLRGTDTQYF.

This chain connects TRBV5-1 to TRBJ2-5; D uncertain. V lost 6 bases and J lost 5, with 14 bases in between. This CDR3 region has 13 residues. Germline V lookup: CDR1 SGHRS, CDR2 YFSETQ. CDR3 bases: TGCGCCAGCACCCTGCCCCCGCTGGAGACCCAGTACTTC. Translating gives CASTLPPLETQYF.

The chain is built from TRBV6-5 and TRBJ2-4; a possible D gene is TRBD1 (5 bases). Germline CDR1 reads MNHEY; CDR2 reads SVGAGI. V was trimmed by 2 bases and J by 7 bases, leaving 12 bases between them. The CDR3 length is 14 residues. The CDR3 here is CASSYSWGGNIQYF. The DNA for the CDR3 is TGTGCCAGCAGTTACAGCTGGGGCGGCAACATTCAGTACTTC.

This clonotype was counted ten times or more. This chain connects TRBV28 to TRBJ1-5; D ambiguous. CDR1 is MDHEN, CDR2 SYDVKM, per germline. This CDR3 region has 14 residues. V shed 2 bases and J shed 4 bases, with 9 bases lying between them. The CDR3 region is CASSLGPVNQPQHF. CDR3 sequence (DNA): TGTGCCAGCAGTTTAGGGCCGGTGAATCAGCCCCAGCATTTT.

The sample holds a few counts of this clonotype. This chain links TRBV6-1 with TRBJ1-3, with 10 nucleotides matching TRBD1. V trimming: 5 bases; J trimming: 0 bases; junction bases outside the gene matches: 10. From germline, CDR1 is MNHNS and CDR2 SASEGT. The length of the CDR3 is 18 residues. The CDR3, as DNA: TGTGCCAGCAGTCAATCCGGGACAGGGGACTACTCTGGAAACACCATATATTTT. It yields the protein CASSQSGTGDYSGNTIYF.

This clonotype was recorded at least ten times. The V call is TRBV7-9, the J call TRBJ2-7, with TRBD1 matching 7 bases. Losses at the gene ends were 5 bases for V and 3 bases for J; bases not matched to a gene: 10. Germline CDR1 and CDR2: SEHNR and FQNEAQ (reference sequence). There are 15 residues in the CDR3. The CDR3: CASSPIKGQSYEQYF. The DNA for the CDR3 is TGTGCCAGCAGCCCCATCAAGGGACAGAGCTACGAGCAGTACTTC.

This clonotype was seen many times. The chain carries TRBV2 and TRBJ2-1, with 7 bases matching TRBD1. The V gene's germline CDR1 is SNHLY and CDR2 FYNNEI. J gave up 5 bases and V 4 bases, and 11 bases lay outside the gene matches. This CDR3 contains 16 residues. CDR3 sequence reads: CASSGSIVQGDNEQFF. DNA for the CDR3: TGTGCCAGCAGTGGGAGTATTGTCCAGGGGGACAATGAGCAGTTCTTC.

This clonotype occurred many times. This chain joins TRBV12-3 or TRBV12-4 and TRBJ2-1; D gene uncertain. Trimming cost V 7 bases and J 4 bases, with 14 bases left between them. The length of the CDR3 is 14 residues. The CDR3 coding sequence is TGTGCCAGCACCCTCCTCCGGCGGTACAATGAGCAGTTCTTC. This gives the protein CASTLLRRYNEQFF.

V is TRBV7-6 and J is TRBJ1-1; 10 bases align to TRBD1. Germline-derived CDR1 and CDR2 are SGHVS and FNYEAQ. There are 15 residues in the CDR3. V lost 4 bases and J lost 3; bases outside the gene matches: 5. The CDR3 spells CASSSTGGLYTEAFF. In DNA form, the CDR3 reads TGTGCCAGCAGCTCGACAGGGGGCTTATACACTGAAGCTTTCTTT.